The next 7 T cell receptor beta chains were all read from a single sample in a study of CD8 T cells in ankylosing spondylitis. TCRdb re-called the 5' RACE reads with MiXCR, one entry per CDR3 protein. This repertoire shows 300,000 to 350,000 distinct CDR3 sequences, 11% found once; its top ten account for roughly a tenth. Sample: blood, either unsorted or a sorted T cell fraction (not recorded which). Source of these receptors: a female donor with ankylosing spondylitis or in good health (not recorded which).

V is TRBV6-2 or TRBV6-3 and J is TRBJ2-7; 13 nucleotides align to TRBD2. J gave up 3 bases and V 6 bases, and 2 bases lay outside the gene matches. Germline values: CDR1 MNHEY, CDR2 SVGEGT. This CDR3 has 14 amino acids. CDR3 DNA: TGTGCCAGCAGGGGGACTAGCGGGATCTACGAGCAGTACTTC. Translation: CASRGTSGIYEQYF.

At least ten counts were recorded for this clonotype. The chain combines TRBV7-2 with TRBJ2-5; D call uncertain. This CDR3 has 14 residues. The V gene's germline CDR1 is SGHTA and CDR2 FQGNSA. The CDR3 sequence is CAATQRSFQETQYF. In nucleotides, the CDR3 is TGTGCAGCCACCCAACGTAGCTTCCAAGAGACCCAGTACTTC. Based on the CDR3 plus reference TRBV7-2 and TRBJ2-5, the full variable domain is GAGVSQSPSNKVTEKGKDVELRCDPISGHTALYWYRQSLGQGLEFLIYFQGNSAPDKSGLPSDRFSAERTGGSVSTLTIQRTQQEDSAVYLCAATQRSFQETQYFGPGTRLLVL.

This clonotype has ten or more counts. The chain has TRBV5-1 and TRBJ1-2; D is ambiguous. Germline values: CDR1 SGHRS, CDR2 YFSETQ. V was cut by 7 bases and J by 1 base, with 5 bases left in between. The CDR3 is 11 amino acids. The CDR3 DNA is TGCGCCAGCGGGAATAACTATGGCTACACCTTC. It is translated as CASGNNYGYTF.

The rearrangement joins TRBV11-2 to TRBJ2-7, with 9 bases identical to TRBD2. This CDR3 comprises 18 residues. V dropped 3 bases and J dropped 4; count of bases not matched to a gene: 16. Germline lookup yields CDR1 SGHAT and CDR2 FQNNGV. The CDR3 DNA is TGTGCCAGCAGCTTCTACCAACCCTATAGCGGGAGAGTTTACGAGCAGTACTTC. It is translated as CASSFYQPYSGRVYEQYF. The full variable domain, rest sourced from reference TRBV11-2 and TRBJ2-7, is EAGVAQSPRYKIIEKRQSVAFWCNPISGHATLYWYQQILGQGPKLLIQFQNNGVVDDSQLPKDRFSAERLKGVDSTLKIQPAKLEDSAVYLCASSFYQPYSGRVYEQYFGPGTRLTVT.

As for this clonotype: This may arise from a read error, as a much more abundant clone is one base away. The conserved closing phenylalanine or tryptophan is absent in this CDR3, likely reflecting a read error. V gene TRBV5-1 combines with J gene TRBJ2-7; the D is unclear. The V end was cut by 2 bases, the J end by 6 bases, with 6 bases between. The CDR3 sequence is 11 residues long. From germline, CDR1 is SGHRS and CDR2 YFSETQ. The chain's CDR3 is CASSFPGEQYL. CDR3 DNA: TGCGCCAGCAGCTTCCCGGGCGAGCAGTACCTC.

There are many counts of this clonotype. This chain connects TRBV27 to TRBJ2-4, with 10 bases identical to TRBD2. From germline, CDR1 is MNHEY and CDR2 SMNVEV (reference sequence). Trimming at V came to 4 bases and at J to 5 bases, leaving 5 bases not matched to a gene. This CDR3 contains 15 residues. Here the CDR3 DNA reads TGTGCCAGCAGTTCTAGCGGGGGTGTTCAAAACATTCAGTACTTC. It yields the protein CASSSSGGVQNIQYF.

This clonotype came up a few times. The chain links TRBV20-1 to TRBJ2-1; 7 bases line up with TRBD2. Germline CDR1 is DFQATT and CDR2 is SNEGSKA (reference sequence). This CDR3 has 16 residues. J gave up 7 bases and V 4 bases, and 16 bases lay outside the gene matches. As DNA, the CDR3 is TGCAGTGCTACCGGGAATGGGAGGGCCTTTTATAATGAGCAGTTCTTC. The encoded protein is CSATGNGRAFYNEQFF.